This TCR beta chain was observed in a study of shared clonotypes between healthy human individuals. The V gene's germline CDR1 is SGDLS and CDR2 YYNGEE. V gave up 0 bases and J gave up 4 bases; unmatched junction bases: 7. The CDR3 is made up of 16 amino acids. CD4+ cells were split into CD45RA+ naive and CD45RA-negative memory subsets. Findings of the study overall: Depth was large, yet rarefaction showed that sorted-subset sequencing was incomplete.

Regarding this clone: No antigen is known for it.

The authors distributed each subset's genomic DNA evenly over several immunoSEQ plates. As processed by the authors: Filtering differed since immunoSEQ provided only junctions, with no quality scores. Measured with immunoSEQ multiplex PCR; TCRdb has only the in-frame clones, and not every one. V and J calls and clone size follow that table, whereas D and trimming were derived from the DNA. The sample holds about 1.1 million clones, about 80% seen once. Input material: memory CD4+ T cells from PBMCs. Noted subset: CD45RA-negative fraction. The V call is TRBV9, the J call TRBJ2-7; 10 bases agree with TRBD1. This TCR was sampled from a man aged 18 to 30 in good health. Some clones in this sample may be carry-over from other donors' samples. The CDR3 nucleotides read TGTGCCAGCAGCGTAGGGGAATTGGGACAGGGGTACGAGCAGTACTTC. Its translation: CASSVGELGQGYEQYF.